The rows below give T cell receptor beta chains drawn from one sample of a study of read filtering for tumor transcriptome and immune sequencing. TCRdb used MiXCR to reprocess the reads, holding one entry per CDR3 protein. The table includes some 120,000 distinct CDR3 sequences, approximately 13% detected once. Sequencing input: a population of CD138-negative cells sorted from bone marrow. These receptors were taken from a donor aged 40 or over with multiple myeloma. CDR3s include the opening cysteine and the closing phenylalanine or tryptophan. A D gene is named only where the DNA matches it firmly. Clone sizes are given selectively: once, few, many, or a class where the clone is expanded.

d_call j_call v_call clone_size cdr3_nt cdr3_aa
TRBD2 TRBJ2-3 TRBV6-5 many TGTGCCAGCAGTTACTCGACGGGGGGGACGACAGATACGCAGTATTTT CASSYSTGGTTDTQYF
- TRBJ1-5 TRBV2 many TGTGCCAGCAGGGTTCTGACGGGGAGCAATCAGCCCCAGCATTTT CASRVLTGSNQPQHF
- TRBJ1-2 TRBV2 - TGTGCCAGCAGTGTTGGACATACCACGATTGGCTACACCTTC CASSVGHTTIGYTF
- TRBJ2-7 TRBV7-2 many TGTGCCAGCAGCCTTGACGGTCAGAACTACGAGCAGTACTTC CASSLDGQNYEQYF
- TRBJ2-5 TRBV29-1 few TGCAGCGCTGGGGAACAAGAGACCCAGTACTTC CSAGEQETQYF
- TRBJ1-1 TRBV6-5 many TGTGCCAGCACCATAGCGGGAGGGTCTATGACTGAAGCTTTCTTT CASTIAGGSMTEAFF
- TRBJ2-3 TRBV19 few TGTGCCAGCGCACAGGGACTCGATTCGGATACGCAGTATTTT CASAQGLDSDTQYF
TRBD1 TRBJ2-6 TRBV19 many TGTGCCAGTAGCAACAGGGGTGGGGCCAACGTCCTGACTTTC CASSNRGGANVLTF
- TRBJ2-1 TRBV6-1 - TGTGCCAGCAGAACAACACAGGCGAGCTCCTACAATGAGCAGTTCTTC CASRTTQASSYNEQFF
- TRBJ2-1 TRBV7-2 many TGTGCCAGCAGCTTATTGCCGGGGATCTATGAGCAGTTCTTC CASSLLPGIYEQFF
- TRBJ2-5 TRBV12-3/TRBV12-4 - TGTGCCAGCAGCGCGACCGGGACCCAGTACTTC CASSATGTQYF
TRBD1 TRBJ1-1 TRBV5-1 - TGCGCCAGCAATGCCGGGGGACAGACAAACACTGAAGCTTTCTTT CASNAGGQTNTEAFF
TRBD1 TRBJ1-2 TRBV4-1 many TGCGCCAGCAGCCAAGGTGTGTTCACTAGACAGGGGATTGTTGGCTACACCTTC CASSQGVFTRQGIVGYTF
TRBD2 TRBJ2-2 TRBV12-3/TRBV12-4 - TGTGCCAGCAGGGTACTAGCGTCGAACACCGGGGAGCTGTTTTTT CASRVLASNTGELFF
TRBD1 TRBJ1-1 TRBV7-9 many TGTGCCAGCAGCCCCCCGGGACAGGGGAACACTGAAGCTTTCTTT CASSPPGQGNTEAFF
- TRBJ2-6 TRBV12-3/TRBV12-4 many TGTGCCAGCAGAACGACAGGCGCCGGGGCCAACGTCCTGACTTTC CASRTTGAGANVLTF
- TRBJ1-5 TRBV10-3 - TGTGCCAGCAGTGAGCCGGGGACTGCCAATAGCAATCAGCCCCAGCATTTT CASSEPGTANSNQPQHF
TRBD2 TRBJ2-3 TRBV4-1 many TGCGCCAGCAGCCAAGATATGGCACTAGCGGGACGGGGAGATACGCAGTATTTT CASSQDMALAGRGDTQYF
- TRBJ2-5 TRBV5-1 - TGCGCCAGCAGACTAGGGGGCCAAGAGACCCAGTACTTC CASRLGGQETQYF
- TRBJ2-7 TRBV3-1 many TGTGCCAGCAGCTTCCGGGACGCCTCCTACGAGCAGTACTTC CASSFRDASYEQYF
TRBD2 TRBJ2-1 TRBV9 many TGTGCCAGCAGCGTAGTACTAGCGGGATACAATGAGCAGTTCTTC CASSVVLAGYNEQFF
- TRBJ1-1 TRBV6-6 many TGTGCCAGCAGTTACACCCTTCAGGGGAACACTGAAGCTTTCTTT CASSYTLQGNTEAFF
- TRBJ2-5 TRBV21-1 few TGTGCCAGCAGCAAAGAAGGACTAGCGGAGCCATACCAAGAGACCCAGTACTTC CASSKEGLAEPYQETQYF
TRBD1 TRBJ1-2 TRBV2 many TGTGCCAGCAGTGAACGGGACAGACCCGGCTATGGCTACACCTTC CASSERDRPGYGYTF
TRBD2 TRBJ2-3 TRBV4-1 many TGCGCCAGCAGCCAAGGGATTCCTAGCGGGAGGGCCACAGATACGCAGTATTTT CASSQGIPSGRATDTQYF
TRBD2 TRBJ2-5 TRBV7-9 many TGTGCCAGCAGCTTACGTTCTAGCGGGAGAGAGACCCAGTACTTC CASSLRSSGRETQYF
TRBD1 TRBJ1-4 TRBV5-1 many TGCGCCAGCAGCAAGGGACAGGGCGATGGTGAAAAACTGTTTTTT CASSKGQGDGEKLFF
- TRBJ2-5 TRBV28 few TGTGCCAGCAGAATCAAGACACTCAAGAGAAAAGAGACCCAGTACTTC CASRIKTLKRKETQYF
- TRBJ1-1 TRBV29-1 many TGCAGCGTTGAAGTGGGGGGAGCTGAAGCTTTCTTT CSVEVGGAEAFF
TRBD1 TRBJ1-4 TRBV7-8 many TGTGCCAGCAGCTTTGACAGGGGGCACACTAATGAAAAACTGTTTTTT CASSFDRGHTNEKLFF
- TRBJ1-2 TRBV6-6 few TGTGCCAGCAGATGGACCGATCACTATGGCTACACCTTC CASRWTDHYGYTF
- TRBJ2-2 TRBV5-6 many TGTGCCAGCAGCTTGGCCGGAGGGGGTAGAACCGGGGAGCTGTTTTTT CASSLAGGGRTGELFF
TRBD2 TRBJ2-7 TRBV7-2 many TGTGCCAGCAGTTGGACTAGCGGGAGTTGGTACGAGCAGTACTTC CASSWTSGSWYEQYF
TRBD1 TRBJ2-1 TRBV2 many TGTGCCAGCAGGACAGGGTATAGCTCCTACAATGAGCAGTTCTTC CASRTGYSSYNEQFF
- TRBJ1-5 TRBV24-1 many TGTGCCACCAGTGATTCGGCAGGGTCCCAGCCCCAGCATTTT CATSDSAGSQPQHF
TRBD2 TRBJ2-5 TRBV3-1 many TGTGCCAGCAGCCAAGATTACGTGGGAGGGAGTGGCGGGACCCAGTACTTC CASSQDYVGGSGGTQYF
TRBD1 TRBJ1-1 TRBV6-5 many TGTGCCAGCAGTTACTCGACAGGGGTGAACACTGAAGCTTTCTTT CASSYSTGVNTEAFF
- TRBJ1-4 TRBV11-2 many TGTGCCAGCAGCCGCACTGAAAAACTGTTTTTT CASSRTEKLFF
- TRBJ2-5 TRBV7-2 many TGTGCCAGCAGCTCCTCCGGCGAGTGGGAGACCCAGTACTTC CASSSSGEWETQYF
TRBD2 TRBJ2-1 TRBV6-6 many TGTGCCAGCAGTTACAGGGCTAGCGGGGGGGCCGGGTTCAATGAGCAGTTCTTC CASSYRASGGAGFNEQFF
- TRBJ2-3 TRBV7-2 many TGTGCCAGCAGCCCCCGGAGTCTTCGAACTTCAGATACGCAGTATTTT CASSPRSLRTSDTQYF
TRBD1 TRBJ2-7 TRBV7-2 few TGTGCCAGCAGCCTAGTGGGGGACAGGGTCAGCCACGAGCAGTACTTC CASSLVGDRVSHEQYF
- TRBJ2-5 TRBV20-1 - TGCAGTGCTAGAGATGTGGAGGGTCTAATGAAGACCCAGTACTTC CSARDVEGLMKTQYF
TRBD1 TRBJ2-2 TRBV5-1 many TGCGCCAGCAGCTTCGGAAGACAGGGGGCGAGGACCGGGGAGCTGTTTTTT CASSFGRQGARTGELFF